These 32 T cell receptor beta chains share one sample of origin, sequenced in a study of control samples from healthy donors and cancer patients (TCRdb year 2020). The library was made by the immunoSEQ multiplex PCR assay. Held by TCRdb, this immuneACCESS table contains in-frame sequences only and omits some clones. Under half of the omission traces to an unresolved V gene where checked; the cause of the rest is unknown. The sample includes 150,000 to 200,000 clones, with about 93% observed a single time. In total, the top ten clones hold over 1.1% of the sample. Sequencing was done on a sample of blood. These receptors originate from a man between 18 and 29 years old in good health.

The V gene is TRBV9, the J gene TRBJ2-5; D gene unclear. Deletions cut 0 bases from V and 0 bases from J, with 12 bases between. Germline V gene data show CDR1 as SGDLS and CDR2 as YYNGEE. CDR3 size: 16 residues. CDR3 protein: CASSVGAAEHQETQYF. CDR3 DNA sequence: TGTGCCAGCAGCGTAGGCGCGGCGGAGCACCAAGAGACCCAGTACTTC. Combining the CDR3 with reference TRBV9 and TRBJ2-5 gives the whole variable domain DSGVTQTPKHLITATGQRVTLRCSPRSGDLSVYWYQQSLDQGLQFLIQYYNGEERAKGNILERFSAQQFPDLHSELNLSSLELGDSALYFCASSVGAAEHQETQYFGPGTRLLVL.

The chain links TRBV15 to TRBJ2-7; perhaps TRBD1 as D (5 bases). The CDR3 is made up of 14 amino acids. Per the germline V gene, CDR1 is LNHNV and CDR2 is YYDKDF (reference sequence). Trimming stripped 0 bases from V and 2 bases from J, with 8 bases between. The CDR3 protein is CATSREAGTYEQYF. In nucleotides, the CDR3 is TGTGCCACCAGCAGAGAGGCAGGGACCTACGAGCAGTACTTC.

The V call is TRBV5-1, the J call TRBJ1-2; D unresolved. The CDR3 totals 15 residues. V was shortened by 0 bases and J by 3 bases, with 12 bases between the two germline ends. CDR1 SGHRS and CDR2 YFSETQ come from the germline V gene. Here the CDR3 reads CASSLAGEGDYGYTF. For the CDR3, the DNA is TGCGCCAGCAGCTTGGCCGGGGAAGGAGACTATGGCTACACCTTC.

As regards this clone: The same CDR3 is also encoded by other DNA sequences in this sample. The rearrangement links TRBV29-1 to TRBJ2-7, with unresolved D. CDR1 SQVTM and CDR2 ANQGSEA come from the germline V gene. Trimming cost V 6 bases and J 3 bases, with 9 bases left between them. This CDR3 comprises 11 residues. CDR3 sequence: CSVGNSYEQYF. The CDR3 nucleotides are TGCAGCGTGGGGAACAGCTACGAGCAGTACTTC.

This clone was recorded once. The J gene is TRBJ2-2, the V gene TRBV10-3, with 8 positions matching TRBD1. The CDR3 has 15 residues. The germline CDR1 and CDR2 sequences are ENHRY and SYGVKD. V gave up 6 bases and J gave up 6 bases; unmatched junction bases: 9. DNA of the CDR3: TGTGCCATCAGGAGAGGACAGGGAAGTGCCGGGGAGCTGTTTTTT. It is translated as CAIRRGQGSAGELFF.

The V gene is TRBV6-6, the J gene TRBJ1-6; unclear D gene. CDR1 is MNHNY and CDR2 is SVGAGI in the germline V gene (reference sequence). Deletions cut 1 base from V and 10 bases from J, with 11 bases between. The CDR3 is made up of 14 amino acids. The CDR3 sequence: CASSYLPQSSPLHF. The CDR3 DNA reads TGTGCCAGCAGTTACTTACCACAGTCCTCACCCCTCCACTTT.

V and J are TRBV5-1 and TRBJ2-1; D unresolved. The CDR3 runs to 14 residues. Germline V CDR1 and CDR2: SGHRS, YFSETQ. Trimming pared 5 bases from V and 0 bases from J, leaving 9 bases between. DNA for the CDR3: TGCGCCAGCAGTTTGATCCCCTCCTACAATGAGCAGTTCTTC. It codes for CASSLIPSYNEQFF.

The J gene is TRBJ2-3, the V gene TRBV3-1 (or the pseudogene TRBV3-2), with a weak D call TRBD2 (6 bases). The CDR3 contains 13 residues. V was shortened by 1 base and J by 5 bases, with 7 bases between the two germline ends. CDR1 is LGHDT, CDR2 YNNKEL, per germline (reference sequence). For the CDR3, the DNA is TGTGCCAGCAGCCAAGGGGGGGAAGATACGCAGTATTTT. This encodes CASSQGGEDTQYF.

V gene TRBV24-1 combines with J gene TRBJ2-7; TRBD1 aligns across 8 bases. The CDR3 extends over 16 amino acids. Germline V CDR1 and CDR2: KGHDR, SFDVKD. Germline trimming cut 2 bases from V and 0 bases from J; bases unmatched to any gene: 5. Written as DNA, the CDR3 is TGTGCCACCAGTGATTCGGGACAGGCCAGCTCCTACGAGCAGTACTTC. It encodes CATSDSGQASSYEQYF.

The J gene is TRBJ2-1, the V gene TRBV5-4, with 16 bases matching TRBD2. The V and J ends lost 3 bases and 7 bases, in that order; junction bases with no gene match: 4. This CDR3 has 16 residues. Looked up from germline, CDR1 is SGHNT and CDR2 is YYREEE (reference sequence). CDR3 DNA: TGTGCCAGCAGCTCCCCGGGACTAGCGGGGGGGAATGAGCAGTTCTTC. Translated: CASSSPGLAGGNEQFF. Full variable domain (outside the CDR3, taken from reference TRBV5-4 and TRBJ2-1): ETGVTQSPTHLIKTRGQQVTLRCSSQSGHNTVSWYQQALGQGPQFIFQYYREEENGRGNFPPRFSGLQFPNYSSELNVNALELDDSALYLCASSSPGLAGGNEQFFGPGTRLTVL.

The rearrangement joins TRBV10-3 to TRBJ2-1, with D unresolved. Germline values: CDR1 ENHRY, CDR2 SYGVKD. This CDR3 spans 13 amino acids. Trimming pared 10 bases from V and 0 bases from J, leaving 10 bases between. CDR3 sequence (DNA): TGTGCCACCGCGGAAAGCTCCTACAATGAGCAGTTCTTC. It codes for CATAESSYNEQFF.

The chain carries TRBV27 and TRBJ1-6; D may be TRBD1 (6 bases). This CDR3 contains 12 residues. Germline CDR1 and CDR2: MNHEY and SMNVEV (reference sequence). V lost 4 bases and J 13 bases, leaving 11 bases between the germline ends. The CDR3 sequence is CASSSPGVPLHF. CDR3 nucleotide sequence: TGTGCCAGCAGTTCCCCAGGGGTCCCCCTCCACTTT.

This clone showed up just once. The chain combines TRBV5-4 with TRBJ2-3, with TRBD2 matching over 12 bases. Per the germline V gene, CDR1 is SGHNT and CDR2 is YYREEE (reference sequence). J gave up 1 base and V 1 base, and 4 bases lay outside the gene matches. The CDR3 has 17 amino acids. The CDR3 protein is CASSLSSGGARTDTQYF. The DNA for the CDR3 is TGTGCCAGCAGCTTGTCTAGCGGGGGGGCGCGCACAGATACGCAGTATTTT.

The gene calls are TRBV5-6 and TRBJ2-3; D is unresolved. The CDR3 extends over 13 amino acids. V lost 4 bases and J 1 base, leaving 7 bases between the germline ends. Germline CDR1 reads SGHDT; CDR2 reads YYEEEE. The CDR3 DNA follows: TGTGCCAGCAGCCTCAGCGGCACAGATACGCAGTATTTT. Its translation: CASSLSGTDTQYF.

V usage is TRBV15 and J usage is TRBJ1-5; 7 bases are shared with TRBD1. This CDR3 contains 15 residues. V lost 11 bases, J lost 7 bases, and 17 bases stayed unmatched. Germline-derived CDR1 and CDR2 are LNHNV and YYDKDF (reference sequence). CDR3 bases: TGTGCCGTCCGGGACAGTGGCCCGGGAGGCCAGCCCCAGCATTTT. The encoded protein is CAVRDSGPGGQPQHF.

V is TRBV3-1 (or the pseudogene TRBV3-2) and J is TRBJ2-7; 7 bases map to TRBD1. Per germline, CDR1 LGHDT and CDR2 YNNKEL (reference sequence). With 3 bases clipped from V and 2 bases from J, the junction kept 4 bases outside the gene matches. This CDR3 is built from 14 residues. CDR3 sequence (DNA): TGTGCCAGCAGCCACTACAGGGGCCCCTACGAGCAGTACTTC. This encodes CASSHYRGPYEQYF.

The gene calls are TRBV2 and TRBJ1-1, with a tentative D call TRBD1 (6 bases). Trimming took 7 bases from V and 0 from J, leaving 15 bases between them. The CDR3 is 15 residues long. Per germline, CDR1 SNHLY and CDR2 FYNNEI. The CDR3 is CASTGTSYLNTEAFF. CDR3 coding DNA: TGTGCCAGCACCGGGACAAGCTATTTGAACACTGAAGCTTTCTTT.

This sequence joins TRBV5-5 and TRBJ2-3; TRBD2 is a possible D gene (5 bases). The V and J ends lost 4 bases and 0 bases respectively, with 9 bases between them. Germline CDR1 SGHKS, CDR2 YYEKEE (reference sequence). The CDR3 sequence is 14 residues long. The CDR3 DNA reads as TGTGCCAGCAGCGTCCGCGGGAGCACAGATACGCAGTATTTT. It specifies CASSVRGSTDTQYF.

V usage is TRBV30 and J usage is TRBJ2-1; D call uncertain. Trimming removed 1 base at V and 4 bases at J, with 8 bases between. This CDR3 has 13 amino acids. Germline CDR1 and CDR2: GTSNPN and SVGIG (reference sequence). The CDR3 loop reads CAWSDLGYNEQFF. CDR3 in DNA: TGTGCCTGGAGTGATCTTGGGTACAATGAGCAGTTCTTC.

The CDR3 sequence is CAISESMVVPPKGELFF. Here the CDR3 DNA reads TGTGCCATCAGTGAGTCAATGGTGGTTCCACCCAAGGGGGAGCTGTTTTTT. The rearrangement joins TRBV10-3 to TRBJ2-2; D ambiguous. The CDR3 is 17 amino acids. The V end was cut by 0 bases, the J end by 8 bases, with 19 bases between. Germline CDR1 and CDR2: ENHRY and SYGVKD.

The V gene is TRBV9, the J gene TRBJ2-3; D perhaps matches TRBD2 (5 bases). Germline V gene sequence: CDR1 SGDLS, CDR2 YYNGEE. Between the trimmed V and J ends, which lost 6 bases and 7 bases, there was a span of 12 bases. The CDR3 covers 12 residues. The CDR3, as DNA: TGTGCCAGCACCGAAGACGGGAATACGCAGTATTTT. The encoded protein is CASTEDGNTQYF.

This sequence joins TRBV5-6 and TRBJ2-2; D ambiguous. Germline CDR1 SGHDT, CDR2 YYEEEE. V was cut by 1 base and J by 1 base, with 11 bases left in between. This CDR3 contains 16 residues. The CDR3 here is CASSLNGPLNTGELFF. The CDR3 bases are TGTGCCAGCAGCTTGAACGGCCCGTTGAACACCGGGGAGCTGTTTTTT.

V usage is TRBV30 and J usage is TRBJ1-1, with D possibly TRBD1 on 5 matching bases. This CDR3 comprises 14 residues. CDR1 GTSNPN and CDR2 SVGIG come from the germline V gene (reference sequence). V was clipped by 0 bases and J by 4 bases, with 12 bases between them. CDR3 coding DNA: TGTGCCTGGAGTGTACCGGGGGAGCGCACTGAAGCTTTCTTT. Protein: CAWSVPGERTEAFF.

The chain has TRBV5-4 and TRBJ2-3; D is unresolved. Per the germline V gene, CDR1 is SGHNT and CDR2 is YYREEE (reference sequence). The CDR3 loop spans 15 amino acids. The V end lost 4 bases, the J end lost 6 bases, and 18 bases lay between the germline ends. CDR3 residues: CASSPPGTSRDTQYF. DNA of the CDR3: TGTGCCAGCAGCCCCCCGGGCACCTCGAGGGATACGCAGTATTTT.

V usage is TRBV7-9 and J usage is TRBJ1-2; D gene uncertain. Germline V gene data show CDR1 as SEHNR and CDR2 as FQNEAQ (reference sequence). Trimming removed 5 bases at V and 4 bases at J, with 11 bases between. The CDR3 covers 13 residues. CDR3 residues: CASSTVVSYGYTF. The CDR3 region has the DNA TGTGCCAGCAGCACAGTTGTAAGCTATGGCTACACCTTC.

The chain uses TRBV28 and TRBJ1-2; 10 bases match TRBD1. There are 14 residues in the CDR3. CDR1 is MDHEN, CDR2 SYDVKM, per germline. V shed 8 bases and J 5 bases; nucleotides not matched to a gene: 8. CDR3 sequence: CASRTDRGYYGYTF. CDR3 DNA: TGTGCCAGCCGGACGGACAGGGGGTATTATGGCTACACCTTC.

This clone was seen just once. The chain recombines TRBV6-5 with TRBJ1-3, with 7 bases matching TRBD1. The CDR3 has 16 amino acids. Germline values: CDR1 MNHEY, CDR2 SVGAGI. The V gene end was trimmed by 0 bases and the J gene end by 1 base; junction bases not matched to a gene: 3. CDR3 coding DNA: TGTGCCAGCAGTTACTCGGAGGGGGCATCTGGAAACACCATATATTTT. This gives the protein CASSYSEGASGNTIYF.

The rearrangement links TRBV7-2 to TRBJ2-1, with 7 bases lining up with TRBD2. This CDR3 is 12 amino acids long. J was trimmed by 12 bases and V by 4 bases; bases with no gene match: 6. Germline CDR1 and CDR2: SGHTA and FQGNSA. CDR3 in amino acids: CASSWEAGSQFF. The CDR3, as DNA: TGTGCCAGCAGCTGGGAAGCGGGGTCGCAGTTCTTC.

The chain employs TRBV27 and TRBJ1-1; D remains ambiguous. In germline, CDR1 is MNHEY, CDR2 SMNVEV (reference sequence). Trimming removed 1 base from V and 6 bases from J, with 9 bases in between. The CDR3 sequence is 13 residues long. Here the CDR3 DNA reads TGTGCCAGCAGTTTATATACACAGTCTGAAGCTTTCTTT. Amino acid sequence: CASSLYTQSEAFF.

This chain connects TRBV5-4 to TRBJ1-1, with D possibly TRBD1 on 6 matching bases. The CDR3 is 16 amino acids. V lost 2 bases, J lost 1 base, and 15 bases lay in between. CDR1 and CDR2 (germline): SGHNT, YYREEE (reference sequence). The CDR3 DNA is TGTGCCAGCAGCTTAGGGGGGGCGGAAGGGAACACTGAAGCTTTCTTT. It encodes CASSLGGAEGNTEAFF.

J is TRBJ1-1 and V is TRBV2; the D gene is possibly TRBD1 (5 bases). With 6 bases removed from V and 0 bases from J, the gap between germline ends came to 11 bases. The CDR3 runs to 14 residues. Germline lookup yields CDR1 SNHLY and CDR2 FYNNEI. CDR3 amino acids: CASSGGVMNTEAFF. The CDR3 DNA reads TGTGCCAGCAGCGGAGGGGTCATGAACACTGAAGCTTTCTTT.

V gene TRBV5-1 combines with J gene TRBJ2-1, with 8 bases aligning to TRBD2. Looked up from germline, CDR1 is SGHRS and CDR2 is YFSETQ. The CDR3 totals 15 residues. V lost 5 bases, J lost 0 bases, and 4 bases stayed unmatched. As DNA, the CDR3 is TGCGCCAGCAGTGTAGCGGGGAGCTCCTACAATGAGCAGTTCTTC. It codes for CASSVAGSSYNEQFF.